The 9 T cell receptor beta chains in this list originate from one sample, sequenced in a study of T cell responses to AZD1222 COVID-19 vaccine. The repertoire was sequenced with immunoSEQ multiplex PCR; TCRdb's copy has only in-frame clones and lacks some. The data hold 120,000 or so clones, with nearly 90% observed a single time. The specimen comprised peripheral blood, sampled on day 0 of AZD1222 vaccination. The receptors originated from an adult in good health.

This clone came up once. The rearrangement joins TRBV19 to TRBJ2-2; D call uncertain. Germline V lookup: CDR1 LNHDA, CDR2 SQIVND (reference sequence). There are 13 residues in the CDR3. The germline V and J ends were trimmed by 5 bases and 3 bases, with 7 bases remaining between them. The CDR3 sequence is CASSSGHTGELFF. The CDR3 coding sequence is TGTGCCAGTAGTTCAGGCCACACCGGGGAGCTGTTTTTT.

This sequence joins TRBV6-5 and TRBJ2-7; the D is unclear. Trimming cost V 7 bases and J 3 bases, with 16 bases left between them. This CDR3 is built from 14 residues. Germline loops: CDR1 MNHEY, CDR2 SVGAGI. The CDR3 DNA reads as TGTGCCAGCATCCCTAGGCAAACGAGCTACGAGCAGTACTTC. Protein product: CASIPRQTSYEQYF.

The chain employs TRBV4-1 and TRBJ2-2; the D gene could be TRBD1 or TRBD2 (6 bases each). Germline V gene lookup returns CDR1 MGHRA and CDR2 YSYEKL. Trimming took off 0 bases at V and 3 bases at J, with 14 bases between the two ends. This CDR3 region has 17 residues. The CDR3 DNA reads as TGCGCCAGCAGCCAAGATTGGGGGGCGGACTACACCGGGGAGCTGTTTTTT. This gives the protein CASSQDWGADYTGELFF.

In DNA, the CDR3 is TGTGCCAGCAGCGTTTGGATGGCAGCAAACACTGAAGCTTTCTTT. Residues: CASSVWMAANTEAFF. The rearrangement joins TRBV2 to TRBJ1-1; D not resolved. Trimming left V 6 bases short and J 2 bases short, with 16 bases between. The CDR3 totals 15 residues. Per the germline V gene, CDR1 is SNHLY and CDR2 is FYNNEI.

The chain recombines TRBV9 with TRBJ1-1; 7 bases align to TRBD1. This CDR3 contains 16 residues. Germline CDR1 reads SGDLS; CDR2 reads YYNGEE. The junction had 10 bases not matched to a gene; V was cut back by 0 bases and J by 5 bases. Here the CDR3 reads CASSVATGPLGTEAFF. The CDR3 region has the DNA TGTGCCAGCAGCGTAGCGACAGGGCCCCTGGGGACTGAAGCTTTCTTT.

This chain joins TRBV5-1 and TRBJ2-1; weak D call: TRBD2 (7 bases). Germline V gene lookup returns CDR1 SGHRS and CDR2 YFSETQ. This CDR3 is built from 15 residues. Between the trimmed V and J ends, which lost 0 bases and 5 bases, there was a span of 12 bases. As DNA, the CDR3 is TGCGCCAGCAGCTTGGGGGCGGGGGCCCACAATGAGCAGTTCTTC. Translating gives CASSLGAGAHNEQFF.

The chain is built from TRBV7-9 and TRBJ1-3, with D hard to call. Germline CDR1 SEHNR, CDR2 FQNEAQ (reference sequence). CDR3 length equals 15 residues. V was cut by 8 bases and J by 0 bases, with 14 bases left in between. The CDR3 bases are TGTGCCAGCGGAAAAGGAGGAAACTCTGGAAACACCATATATTTT. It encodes CASGKGGNSGNTIYF.

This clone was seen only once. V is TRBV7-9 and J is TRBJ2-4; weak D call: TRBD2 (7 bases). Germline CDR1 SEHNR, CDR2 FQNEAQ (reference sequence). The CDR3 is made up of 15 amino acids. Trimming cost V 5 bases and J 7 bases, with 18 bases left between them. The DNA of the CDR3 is TGTGCCAGCAGCCCTAGGGGGGGGCTGGTGAACATTCAGTACTTC. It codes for CASSPRGGLVNIQYF.

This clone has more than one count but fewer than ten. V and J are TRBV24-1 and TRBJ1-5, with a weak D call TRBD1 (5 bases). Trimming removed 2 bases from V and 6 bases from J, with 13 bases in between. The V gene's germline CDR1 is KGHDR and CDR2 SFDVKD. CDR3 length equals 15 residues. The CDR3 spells CATSDSPGAGQPQHF. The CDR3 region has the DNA TGTGCCACCAGTGATTCCCCCGGGGCCGGTCAGCCCCAGCATTTT.